The rows below give T cell receptor beta chains drawn from one sample of a study of blood T cell repertoires in COVID-19. Profiled with immunoSEQ multiplex PCR; TCRdb holds only in-frame clones, not every one. The sample holds about 130,000 clones, about four fifths seen once. The sequenced sample was peripheral blood. The receptor source for this set is a woman aged 55-70 years with acute or convalescent COVID-19. Each CDR3 is given with its conserved first and last residue. The D gene is left open where the match is weak. Size tells how often a clone was seen (once, few, many) or the class of an expanded clone, and some rows leave it out.

J,D,V,size,DNA,CDR3
TRBJ1-1,.,TRBV10-1,.,TGCGCCAGCAGTGTCTATCAAGGAACGGGTGAAGCTTTCTTT,CASSVYQGTGEAFF
TRBJ1-5,TRBD1,TRBV5-6,few,TGTGCCAGCAGCCTCCGGACAGGGGACAATCAGCCCCAGCATTTT,CASSLRTGDNQPQHF
TRBJ2-2,.,TRBV10-3,.,TGTGCCATCAGTGACGGGACTGCTGCCGGGGAGCTGTTTTTT,CAISDGTAAGELFF
TRBJ2-3,.,TRBV12-3/TRBV12-4,.,TGTGCCAGCAGTTTAGGGAGGTCAGATACGCAGTATTTT,CASSLGRSDTQYF
TRBJ1-2,.,TRBV7-2,.,TGTGCCAGCAGCTTATCCAGCTATGGCTACACCTTC,CASSLSSYGYTF
TRBJ1-2,TRBD1,TRBV10-3,.,TGTGCCATCAGTGAGACAGGGGACGGCTACACCTTC,CAISETGDGYTF
TRBJ2-1,.,TRBV2,.,TGTGCCAGCAATCCTCAGCGGACGCAGTTCTTC,CASNPQRTQFF
TRBJ1-2,.,TRBV4-2,.,TGTGCCAGCAGCCAAGATTTGACAGCCAACTATGGCTACACCTTC,CASSQDLTANYGYTF
TRBJ1-2,.,TRBV5-1,.,TGCGCCAGCAGCTTGGAACCGCTATATGGCTACACCTTC,CASSLEPLYGYTF
TRBJ1-1,.,TRBV2,.,TGTGCCAGCAGTGAACTCCTCTCGGTAGTGACTGAAGCTTTCTTT,CASSELLSVVTEAFF
TRBJ1-3,.,TRBV5-8,.,TGTGCCAGCAGCTTTCCCATCTCTGGAAACACCATATATTTT,CASSFPISGNTIYF
TRBJ1-5,.,TRBV28,.,TGTGCCAGCAGGTCAGGGGATCAGCCCCAGCATTTT,CASRSGDQPQHF
TRBJ1-1,TRBD1,TRBV5-4,.,TGTGCCAGCCACGGGCGGGACAGGGGGACTGAAGCTTTCTTT,CASHGRDRGTEAFF
TRBJ2-6,.,TRBV19,once,TGTGCCAGTAGCGACAGCTCTGGGGCCAACGTCCTGACTTTC,CASSDSSGANVLTF
TRBJ2-7,TRBD1,TRBV27,once,TGTGCCAGCAGACAGGGGTTCTCCTACGAGCAGTACTTC,CASRQGFSYEQYF
TRBJ1-4,.,TRBV5-5,.,TGTGCCAGCAGCTTGGGGACATTCGAAAAACTGTTTTTT,CASSLGTFEKLFF
TRBJ1-5,TRBD1,TRBV19,.,TGTGCCAGTAGACGCACAGGGGGTGGAAATCAGCCCCAGCATTTT,CASRRTGGGNQPQHF
TRBJ2-6,TRBD1,TRBV19,.,TGTGCCAGTCTACGACAGGGGGCGTCTGGGGCCAACGTCCTGACTTTC,CASLRQGASGANVLTF
TRBJ2-1,TRBD2,TRBV5-1,.,TGCGCCAGCAGCTTGGTTAGCGGGGATTACAATGAGCAGTTCTTC,CASSLVSGDYNEQFF
TRBJ1-3,.,TRBV5-4,.,TGTGCCAGCAGCCCCGGGTCTACGGTGGGAAACACCATATATTTT,CASSPGSTVGNTIYF
TRBJ1-4,.,TRBV15,.,TGTGCCACCACGAAGGGGTCGGGTTATGAAAAACTGTTTTTT,CATTKGSGYEKLFF
TRBJ1-1,.,TRBV12-3/TRBV12-4,.,TGTGCCAGCAGTTTATGGCAGACTGAAGCTTTCTTT,CASSLWQTEAFF
TRBJ1-3,.,TRBV27,.,TGTGCCAGCAGTCCGCAGGGCTACGGAAACACCATATATTTT,CASSPQGYGNTIYF
TRBJ2-4,.,TRBV19,.,TGTGCCAGTAGTATAGCGGTGGGAGAAAACATTCAGTACTTC,CASSIAVGENIQYF
TRBJ2-5,TRBD2,TRBV28,.,TGTGCCAGCAGCTTACTAGCGGGGGCCCAACCGGGGACCCAGTACTTC,CASSLLAGAQPGTQYF
TRBJ1-2,.,TRBV19,.,TGTGCCAGTAGTATCACGACACCTAACTATGGCTACACCTTC,CASSITTPNYGYTF
TRBJ1-1,TRBD1,TRBV5-6,once,TGTGCCAGCAGCCTTAGACAGGGAGAAGCTTTCTTT,CASSLRQGEAFF
TRBJ2-5,TRBD1,TRBV19,.,TGTGCCAGTAGTATCAATCCCCAGGGGGCGCGGGAGACCCAGTACTTC,CASSINPQGARETQYF
TRBJ2-6,TRBD1,TRBV20-1,.,TGCAGTGCTAGTGGGGGAAGGGGGCGCTTCCCCTCTGGGGCCAACGTCCTGACTTTC,CSASGGRGRFPSGANVLTF
TRBJ1-2,TRBD1,TRBV5-6,.,TGTGCCAGCACTGGACAGGGTGATGGCTACACCTTC,CASTGQGDGYTF
TRBJ1-1,.,TRBV28,.,TGTGCCAGTGAGGGCAGAACAATACAAAACACTGAAGCTTTCTTT,CASEGRTIQNTEAFF
TRBJ2-1,TRBD2,TRBV6-4,.,TGTGCCAGCAGTGATGTGGGGACTAGCGGATACAATGAGCAGTTCTTC,CASSDVGTSGYNEQFF
TRBJ1-6,TRBD1,TRBV6-6,few,TGTGCCAGCAGTCCGGGGACAGTCAATTCACCCCTCCACTTT,CASSPGTVNSPLHF
TRBJ1-1,.,TRBV7-9,.,TGTGCCAGCAGCCCCCGGTTAGGGGTAGGGGGTACTGAAGCTTTCTTT,CASSPRLGVGGTEAFF
TRBJ1-4,.,TRBV5-6,.,TGTGCCAGCAGCTTGGATGGGGCGAGTGAAAAACTGTTTTTT,CASSLDGASEKLFF
TRBJ1-6,TRBD1,TRBV27,.,TGTGCCAGCAGGCCTATGACAGGGAGAATCCACTTT,CASRPMTGRIHF
TRBJ2-2,TRBD2,TRBV10-3,.,TGTGCCATCACTGAAAACACGGGAGGAACCGGGGAGCTGTTTTTT,CAITENTGGTGELFF
TRBJ2-1,.,TRBV18,.,TGTGCCAGCTCACCACCAAGGGAGAGCTCCTACAATGAGCAGTTCTTC,CASSPPRESSYNEQFF
TRBJ1-2,TRBD1,TRBV29-1,.,TGCAGCGTTGAACGGACAGGGGGCTATGGCTACACCTTC,CSVERTGGYGYTF
TRBJ1-6,.,TRBV19,.,TGTGCCAGTAGTATTTCCCCCTTGAATTCACCCCTCCACTTT,CASSISPLNSPLHF
TRBJ1-5,.,TRBV12-3/TRBV12-4,.,TGTGCCAGCAGCCTACAGGGCCAGCCCCAGCATTTT,CASSLQGQPQHF
TRBJ1-1,.,TRBV15,few,TGTGCCACCAGCGGATGGAGCACTGAAGCTTTCTTT,CATSGWSTEAFF
TRBJ1-5,TRBD1,TRBV7-9,.,TGTGCCAGCAGCACGGGGGACAGGGGCCAGCCCCAGCATTTT,CASSTGDRGQPQHF
TRBJ2-2,.,TRBV7-9,.,TGTGCCAGCAGCTTAACACCGGGGGCCGGGGAGCTGTTTTTT,CASSLTPGAGELFF
TRBJ1-1,TRBD1,TRBV19,few,TGTGCCAGTGGGTACGGCGGGACAGGGGGTACTGAAGCTTTCTTT,CASGYGGTGGTEAFF
TRBJ1-1,.,TRBV2,.,TGTGCCAGCACCGTAAAAACCAGCGGGGCAACGGCTTTCTTT,CASTVKTSGATAFF
TRBJ2-5,TRBD1,TRBV4-1,.,TGCGCCAGCAGCCCTCCCGGGACAGGGGGTGAGACCCAGTACTTC,CASSPPGTGGETQYF
TRBJ2-7,.,TRBV19,.,TGTGCCAGCGGAACAGGGTTTGGGAGTTACGAGCAGTACTTC,CASGTGFGSYEQYF
TRBJ2-7,TRBD1,TRBV5-6,.,TGTGCCAGCAGCCCGGGACAGCTCTTGAACGAGCAGTACTTC,CASSPGQLLNEQYF
TRBJ1-4,.,TRBV18,few,TGTGCCAGCTCCCGGATGGGCACTGTGGATGAAAAACTGTTTTTT,CASSRMGTVDEKLFF
TRBJ1-2,.,TRBV4-1,.,TGCGCCAGCAGCCAAGGGGGCCTCACCGGGACAATTGTGGATGGCTACACCTTC,CASSQGGLTGTIVDGYTF
TRBJ2-5,.,TRBV19,.,TGTGCCAGTAGGAAAGCTATACAAGAGACCCAGTACTTC,CASRKAIQETQYF
TRBJ1-1,.,TRBV3-1/TRBV3-2,.,TGTGCCAGCAGCCAGCGAGCGAACACTGAAGCTTTCTTT,CASSQRANTEAFF